This T cell receptor (beta chain) was retrieved from a study of early T cells in non-severe SARS-CoV-2 infection (dated by TCRdb to the early 2020s). Study-level background: Because TCR sequencing was done on bulk RNA from unsorted whole blood, the alpha and beta chains could not be paired. What the authors observed across the whole study: VDJdb matching was skewed toward anti-spike CD8 responses and likely underestimated virus-specific expansions, missing private and CD4 specificities.

The method was 5' RACE. The data were produced on a NextSeq 500. To correct for sequencing error and PCR bias, the TCR library protocol tagged individual cDNA molecules with unique molecular identifiers. Both TCR alpha and beta chains were sequenced, and tight co-correlation was observed between alpha and beta sequence abundances in each sample. Per the authors' processing: Decombinator V4 was used to perform V gene, J gene and CDR3 annotation of TCR sequences. Expanded TCRs were defined as changing significantly between any two time points under a Poisson model with p below 0.0001. TCR abundances were normalised to the total number of TCRs sequenced per sample and expressed as counts per million. TRAV1-2 paired with TRAJ12, TRAJ20 or TRAJ33 defined MAIT TCRs, while TRAV10 paired with TRAJ18 defined iNKT TCRs. VDJdb, accessed 1 November 2021, was searched for CMV, EBV and SARS-CoV-2 annotated TCRs, excluding TCRs annotated for multiple antigens. TCRdb reprocessed the public reads (quality trimming at Q25 with fastp, clone calling with MiXCR) and kept in-frame beta chains. Identical CDR3 protein sequences are pooled into one entry, listed with their most common genes and DNA. The V and J calls and clone size come from TCRdb's table, not from the authors' own analysis. The sample table records more than 75,000 distinct CDR3 sequences; over 10% of these occur just once. The ten largest clones add up to 4.5% to 7% of the sample.

Turning to this clonotype: The target of this receptor is not known. Base qualities are not at hand, and no much larger clone is one base apart.

Between the V and J ends, shortened by 4 bases and 0 bases respectively, the junction contains 13 bases. CDR1 and CDR2 were assigned from the germline V gene as MNHEY and SVGEGT. CDR3 length: 15 amino acids, cysteine to phenylalanine. The entry retains the CDR3 DNA only, 45 bases that are in frame from base 1. A case-control design nested within a healthcare worker cohort in London, UK, was used, with weekly nasopharyngeal swab PCR tests and blood sampling performed. Between 23 and 31 March 2020, the week of the UK lockdown, healthcare workers were enrolled and then followed up weekly for as long as 16 weeks.

The sequence joins TRBV6-2 or TRBV6-3 to TRBJ2-7, with the D gene not confidently named. This clonotype was obtained from an adult who was a healthcare worker with PCR-confirmed SARS-CoV-2 infection or an uninfected control (not recorded which). Sample: whole blood. CDR3 reads: CASSSPAGTSYEQYF. The bases read TGTGCCAGCAGTTCCCCGGCAGGTACCTCCTACGAGCAGTACTTC.